The source of this T cell receptor (beta chain) is a study of T cell repertoires in cytomegalovirus infection. Study-wide background: Matching HLA type and CMV infection were both indicated by public TCR beta signatures. Study results and caveats: HLA-C-restricted CMV-specific TCR beta clonotypes prevailed in the ex vivo response.

MiXCR was run by TCRdb on the reads, yielding one entry per CDR3 protein. The sample consists of approximately 500,000 distinct CDR3 sequences, approximately 17% of them appearing once. Points on this clonotype: Its cognate antigen is unknown.

The CDR3 is made up of 16 amino acids. Germline V gives CDR1 SGHAT, CDR2 FQNNGV. The ends lost 1 base at V and 2 bases at J; junction bases unmatched: 7. The sequence derives from a human donor in good health (CMV status not recorded). Some clones in this sample may be carry-over from other donors' samples. The specimen was CD8+ T cells from PBMCs. V gene TRBV11-2 combines with J gene TRBJ1-2, with TRBD1 matching 7 bases. DNA for the CDR3: TGTGCCAGCAGCTTAGGCCAGACAGGGAACAACTATGGCTACACCTTC. This sequence encodes CASSLGQTGNNYGYTF.